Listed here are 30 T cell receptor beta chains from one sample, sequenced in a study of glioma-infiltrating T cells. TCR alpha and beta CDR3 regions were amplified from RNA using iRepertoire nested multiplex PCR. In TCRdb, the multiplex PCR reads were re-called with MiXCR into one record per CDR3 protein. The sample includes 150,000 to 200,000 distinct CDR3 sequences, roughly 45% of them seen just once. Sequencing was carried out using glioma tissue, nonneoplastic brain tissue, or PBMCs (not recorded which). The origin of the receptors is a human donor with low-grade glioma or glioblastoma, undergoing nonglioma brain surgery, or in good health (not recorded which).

The CDR3 loop is CASSEVGVAGGGTDTQYF. The CDR3 DNA reads TGTGCCAGCAGCGAAGTCGGAGTAGCGGGAGGCGGCACAGATACGCAGTATTTT. The chain is built from TRBV3-1 and TRBJ2-3; the match to TRBD2 covers 10 bases. Germline V gene sequence: CDR1 LGHDT, CDR2 YNNKEL (reference sequence). The CDR3 sequence is 18 residues long. With V trimmed by 5 bases and J by 1 base, 12 bases remained unmatched.

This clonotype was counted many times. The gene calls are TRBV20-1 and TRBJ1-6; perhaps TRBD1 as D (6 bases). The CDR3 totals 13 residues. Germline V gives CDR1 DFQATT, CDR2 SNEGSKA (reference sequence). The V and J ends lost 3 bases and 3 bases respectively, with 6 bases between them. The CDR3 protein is CSARDSYNSPLHF. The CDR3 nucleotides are TGCAGTGCTAGGGACAGCTATAATTCACCCCTCCACTTT.

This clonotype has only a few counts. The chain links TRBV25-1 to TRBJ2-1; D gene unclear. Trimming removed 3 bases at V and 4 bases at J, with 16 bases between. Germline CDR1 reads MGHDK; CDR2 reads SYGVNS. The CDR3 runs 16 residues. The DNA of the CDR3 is TGTGCCAGCAGTGAGGGGTCGTCCCCCCCTTACAATGAGCAGTTCTTC. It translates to CASSEGSSPPYNEQFF.

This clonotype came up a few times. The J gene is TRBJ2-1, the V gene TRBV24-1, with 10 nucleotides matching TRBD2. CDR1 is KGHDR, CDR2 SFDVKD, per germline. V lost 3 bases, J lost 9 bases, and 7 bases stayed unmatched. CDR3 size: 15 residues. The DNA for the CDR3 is TGTGCCACCAGTGATAACCTAGCGGGAGATGCTGAGCAGTTCTTC. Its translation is CATSDNLAGDAEQFF.

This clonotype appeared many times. As DNA, the CDR3 is TGTGCCAGCTCACCCACAGGGGACTATGGCTACACCTTC. The encoded protein is CASSPTGDYGYTF. The chain has TRBV18 and TRBJ1-2, with TRBD1 matching over 7 bases. The CDR3 has 13 amino acids. Trimming cost V 3 bases and J 3 bases; bases outside gene matches: 1. Germline CDR1 reads KGHSH; CDR2 reads LQKENI. Filled out from reference TRBV18 and TRBJ1-2, the complete variable domain reads NAGVMQNPRHLVRRRGQEARLRCSPMKGHSHVYWYRQLPEEGLKFMVYLQKENIIDESGMPKERFSAEFPKEGPSILRIQQVVRGDSAAYFCASSPTGDYGYTFGSGTRLTVV.

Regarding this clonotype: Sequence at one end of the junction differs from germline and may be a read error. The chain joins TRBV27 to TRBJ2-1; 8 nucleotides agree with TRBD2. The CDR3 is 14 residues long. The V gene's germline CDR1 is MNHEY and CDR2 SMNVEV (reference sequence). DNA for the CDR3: TGTGTCAGCAGTTTAGCGGGATCAAGGAATGAGCAGTTCTTC. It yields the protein CVSSLAGSRNEQFF.

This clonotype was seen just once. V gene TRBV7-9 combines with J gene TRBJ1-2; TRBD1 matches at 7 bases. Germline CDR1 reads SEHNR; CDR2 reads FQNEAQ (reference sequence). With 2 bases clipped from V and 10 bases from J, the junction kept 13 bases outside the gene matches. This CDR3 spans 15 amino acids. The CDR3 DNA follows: TGTGCCAGCAGCTTAACGGGACAGTCTTTTAAAGTCTACACCTTC. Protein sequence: CASSLTGQSFKVYTF.

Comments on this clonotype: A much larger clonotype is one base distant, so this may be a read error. The CDR3 DNA reads TGTGCCAGCAGTCGTAGATTTAACTATGGCTACGCCTTC. Translation: CASSRRFNYGYAF. The gene calls are TRBV28 and TRBJ1-2, with no clear D. CDR1 and CDR2 from the germline V gene are MDHEN and SYDVKM. The CDR3 has 13 amino acids.

In nucleotides, the CDR3 is TGCGCCAGCAGCCAAGCAGGGGGCGTATACGAGCAGTACTTC. Protein: CASSQAGGVYEQYF. The chain employs TRBV4-1 and TRBJ2-7; 8 bases match TRBD1. This CDR3 region has 14 residues. Germline CDR1 MGHRA, CDR2 YSYEKL. Trimming removed 1 base from V and 4 bases from J; junction bases left unmatched: 3.

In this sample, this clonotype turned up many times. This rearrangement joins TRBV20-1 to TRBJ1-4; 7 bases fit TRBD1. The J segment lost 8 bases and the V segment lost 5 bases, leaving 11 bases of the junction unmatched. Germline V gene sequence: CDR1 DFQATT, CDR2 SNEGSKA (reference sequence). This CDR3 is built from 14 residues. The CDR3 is CSALRQGEREKLFF. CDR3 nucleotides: TGCAGTGCTCTGCGACAGGGAGAGAGGGAAAAACTGTTTTTT.

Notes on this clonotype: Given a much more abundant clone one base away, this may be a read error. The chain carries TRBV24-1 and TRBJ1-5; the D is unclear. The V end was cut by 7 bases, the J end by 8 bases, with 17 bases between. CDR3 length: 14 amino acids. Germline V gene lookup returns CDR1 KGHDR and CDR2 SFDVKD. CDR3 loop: CATSPPGRGKPQHF. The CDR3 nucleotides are TGTGCCACCAGCCCCCCAGGTCGTGGAAAGCCCCAGCATTTT.

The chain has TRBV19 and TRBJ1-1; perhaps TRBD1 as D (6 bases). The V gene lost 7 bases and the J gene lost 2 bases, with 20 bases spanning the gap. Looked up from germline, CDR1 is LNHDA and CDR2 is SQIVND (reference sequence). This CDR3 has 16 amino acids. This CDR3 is CASNLGQNLENTEAFF. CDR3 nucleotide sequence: TGTGCCAGTAATTTAGGACAGAATCTAGAAAACACTGAAGCTTTCTTT.

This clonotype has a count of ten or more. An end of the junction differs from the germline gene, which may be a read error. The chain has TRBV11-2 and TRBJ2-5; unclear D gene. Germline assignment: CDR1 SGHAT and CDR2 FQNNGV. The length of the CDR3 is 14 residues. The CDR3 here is CASSPPDLPETRYF. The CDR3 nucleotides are TGTGCCAGCAGCCCACCCGACTTGCCGGAGACCCGGTACTTC. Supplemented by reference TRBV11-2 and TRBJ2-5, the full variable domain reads EAGVAQSPRYKIIEKRQSVAFWCNPISGHATLYWYQQILGQGPKLLIQFQNNGVVDDSQLPKDRFSAERLKGVDSTLKIQPAKLEDSAVYLCASSPPDLPETRYFGPGTRLLVL.

CDR3 sequence: CSANGRGADQPQHF. The CDR3 nucleotides read TGCAGTGCTAACGGACGGGGTGCCGATCAGCCCCAGCATTTT. The J gene is TRBJ1-5, the V gene TRBV20-1, with D uncertain. Germline assignment: CDR1 DFQATT and CDR2 SNEGSKA (reference sequence). Trimming cost V 4 bases and J 5 bases, with 15 bases left between them. The CDR3 loop spans 14 amino acids.

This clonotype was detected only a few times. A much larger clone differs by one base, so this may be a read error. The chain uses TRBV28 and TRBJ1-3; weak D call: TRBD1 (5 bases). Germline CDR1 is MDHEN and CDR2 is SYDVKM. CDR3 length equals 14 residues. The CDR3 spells CARSLETGRNTIYF. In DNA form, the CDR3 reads TGTGCCAGAAGTTTGGAAACAGGAAGAAACACCATATATTTT.

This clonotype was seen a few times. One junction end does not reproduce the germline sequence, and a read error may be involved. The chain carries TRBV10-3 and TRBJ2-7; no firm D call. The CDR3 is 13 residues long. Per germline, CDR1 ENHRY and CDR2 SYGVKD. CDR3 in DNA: TGTGCCATCAGTGATTTGGACGGGTACGCGCAGTACTTC. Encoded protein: CAISDLDGYAQYF.

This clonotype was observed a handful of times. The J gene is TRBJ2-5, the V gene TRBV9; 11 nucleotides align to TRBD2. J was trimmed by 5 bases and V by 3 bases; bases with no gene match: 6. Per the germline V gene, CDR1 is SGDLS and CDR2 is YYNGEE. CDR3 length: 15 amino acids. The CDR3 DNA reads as TGTGCCAGCAGCGGAACTAGCGGGAGTCGGGAGACCCAGTACTTC. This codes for CASSGTSGSRETQYF.

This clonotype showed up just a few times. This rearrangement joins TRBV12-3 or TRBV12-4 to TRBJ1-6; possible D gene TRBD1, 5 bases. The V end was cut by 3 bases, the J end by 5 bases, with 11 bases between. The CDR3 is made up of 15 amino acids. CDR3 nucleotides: TGTGCCAGCAGTTTGCCAGGGCCAAATAATTCACCCCTCCACTTT. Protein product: CASSLPGPNNSPLHF.

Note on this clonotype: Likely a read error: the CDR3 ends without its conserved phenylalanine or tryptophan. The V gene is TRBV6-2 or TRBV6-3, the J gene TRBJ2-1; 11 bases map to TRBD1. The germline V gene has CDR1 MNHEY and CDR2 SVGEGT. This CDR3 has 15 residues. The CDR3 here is CACSYSGTGGNEQFL. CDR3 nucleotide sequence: TGTGCCTGCAGTTACTCGGGGACAGGGGGGAATGAGCAGTTCTTA.

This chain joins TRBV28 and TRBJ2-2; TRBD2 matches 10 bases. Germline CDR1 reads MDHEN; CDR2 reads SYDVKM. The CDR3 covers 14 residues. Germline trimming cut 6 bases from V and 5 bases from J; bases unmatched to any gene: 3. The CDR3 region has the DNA TGTGCCAGCAGGATAGCGGGAGGAACCGGGGAGCTGTTTTTT. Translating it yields CASRIAGGTGELFF.

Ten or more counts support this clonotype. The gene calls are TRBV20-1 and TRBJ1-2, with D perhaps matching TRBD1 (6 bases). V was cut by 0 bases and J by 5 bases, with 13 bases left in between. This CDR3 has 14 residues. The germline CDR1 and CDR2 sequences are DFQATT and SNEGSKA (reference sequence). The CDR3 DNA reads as TGCAGTGCTAGAGATGAATCACAGGGATATGGCTACACCTTC. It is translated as CSARDESQGYGYTF.

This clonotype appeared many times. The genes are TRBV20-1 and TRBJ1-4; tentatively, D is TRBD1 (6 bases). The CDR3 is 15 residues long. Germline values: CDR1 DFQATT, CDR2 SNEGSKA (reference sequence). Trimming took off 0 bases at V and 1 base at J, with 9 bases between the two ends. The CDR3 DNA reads TGCAGTGCTAGAGATTTCAGGGGAACTAATGAAAAACTGTTTTTT. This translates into CSARDFRGTNEKLFF.

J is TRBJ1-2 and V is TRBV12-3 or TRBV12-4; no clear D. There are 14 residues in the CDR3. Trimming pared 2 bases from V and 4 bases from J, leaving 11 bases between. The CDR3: CASSLSQSLYGYTF. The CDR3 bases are TGTGCCAGCAGTTTATCTCAGTCCCTCTATGGCTACACCTTC.

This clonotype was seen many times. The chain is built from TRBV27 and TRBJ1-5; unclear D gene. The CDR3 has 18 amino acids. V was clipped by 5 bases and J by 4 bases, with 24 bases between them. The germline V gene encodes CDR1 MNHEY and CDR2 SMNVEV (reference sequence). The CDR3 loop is CASSPSPRAGNMNQPQHF. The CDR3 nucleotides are TGTGCCAGCAGTCCATCCCCTCGGGCAGGTAATATGAATCAGCCCCAGCATTTT.

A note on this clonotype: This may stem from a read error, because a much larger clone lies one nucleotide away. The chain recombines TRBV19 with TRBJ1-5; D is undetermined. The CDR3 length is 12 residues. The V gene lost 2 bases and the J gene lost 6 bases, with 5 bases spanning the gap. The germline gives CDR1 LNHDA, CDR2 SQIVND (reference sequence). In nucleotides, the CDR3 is TGTGCCAGTAGTATACAGCTTCAGCCCCAGCATTTT. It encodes CASSIQLQPQHF.

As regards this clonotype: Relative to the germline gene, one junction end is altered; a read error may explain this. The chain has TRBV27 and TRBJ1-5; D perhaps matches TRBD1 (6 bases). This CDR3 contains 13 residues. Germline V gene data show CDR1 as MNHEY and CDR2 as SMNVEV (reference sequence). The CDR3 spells CASRGDNGRPQNF. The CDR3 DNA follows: TGTGCCAGCAGGGGGGACAACGGTCGGCCCCAGAATTTT.

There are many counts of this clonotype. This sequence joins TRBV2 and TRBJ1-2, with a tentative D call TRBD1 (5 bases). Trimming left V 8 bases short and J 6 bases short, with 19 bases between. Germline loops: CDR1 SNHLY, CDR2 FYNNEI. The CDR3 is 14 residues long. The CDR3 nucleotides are TGTGCCAGCGATCCAGGGAGCTTTAATAATGGCTACACCTTC. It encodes CASDPGSFNNGYTF.

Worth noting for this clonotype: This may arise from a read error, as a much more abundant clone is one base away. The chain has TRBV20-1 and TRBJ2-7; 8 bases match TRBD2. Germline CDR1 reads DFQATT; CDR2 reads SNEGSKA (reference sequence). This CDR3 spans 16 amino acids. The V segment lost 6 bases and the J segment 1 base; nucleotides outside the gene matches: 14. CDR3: CSAKGLSGGKSYEQYF. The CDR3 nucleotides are TGCAGTGCCAAGGGACTATCGGGAGGGAAGTCCTACGAGCAGTACTTC.

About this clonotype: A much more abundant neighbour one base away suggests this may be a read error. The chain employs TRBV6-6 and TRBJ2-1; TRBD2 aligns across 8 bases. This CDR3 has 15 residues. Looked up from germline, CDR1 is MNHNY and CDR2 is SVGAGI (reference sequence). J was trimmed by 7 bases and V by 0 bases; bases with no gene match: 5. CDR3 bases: TGTGCCAGCAGTTACTCTTCGGGAGGGGCGAATGAGCAGTTCTTC. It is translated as CASSYSSGGANEQFF.

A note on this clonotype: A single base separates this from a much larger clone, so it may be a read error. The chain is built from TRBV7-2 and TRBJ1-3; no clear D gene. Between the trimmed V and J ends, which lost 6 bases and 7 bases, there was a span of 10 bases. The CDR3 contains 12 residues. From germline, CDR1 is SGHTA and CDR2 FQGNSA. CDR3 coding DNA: TGTGCCAGCAGACTAGATGACAACACCATATATTTT. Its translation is CASRLDDNTIYF.